The 17 T cell receptor beta chains listed next were all sequenced from one sample in a study of T cell responses to AZD1222 COVID-19 vaccine (dated by TCRdb to 2020 to 2022). The method was the immunoSEQ multiplex PCR assay. TCRdb obtained this table from immuneACCESS and retained in-frame rearrangements with V and J assigned. These tables miss some clones; where compared with another copy, unresolved V genes account for less than half of the shortfall, and the remainder is unexplained. A total of about 110,000 clones appear in this sample, over 85% of them only once. Together, the top ten hold approximately 3.1% of the sample. What this sample's time point label stands for: baseline before first vaccination. Sample treatment or condition, as interpreted from the label and publication: meningococcal conjugate vaccine given as trial control. Sequenced material: peripheral blood, taken on day 0 of MenACWY control vaccination. The receptors come from an adult in good health.

The chain has TRBV3-1 (or the pseudogene TRBV3-2) and TRBJ2-3, with D unclear. The V gene lost 1 base and the J gene lost 7 bases, with 3 bases spanning the gap. The CDR3 covers 11 residues. The germline gives CDR1 LGHDT, CDR2 YNNKEL (reference sequence). The CDR3 bases are TGTGCCAGCAGCCAAGCGCATACGCAGTATTTT. Encoded protein: CASSQAHTQYF.

V usage is TRBV1 and J usage is TRBJ2-5. TRBV1 is given as a pseudogene. This CDR3 is 15 amino acids long. CDR3 coding DNA: TGCACCAGCAGCCAGGGACCTTGGCATGGGGAGACCCAGTACTTC. Translation gives CTSSQGPWHGETQYF.

V gene TRBV7-3 combines with J gene TRBJ1-2; 7 bases agree with TRBD1. CDR1 and CDR2 (germline): SGHTA, FQGTGA. The V gene end was trimmed by 5 bases and the J gene end by 8 bases; junction bases not matched to a gene: 11. The CDR3 runs to 14 residues. The CDR3 reads CASSPQARQGGYTF. CDR3 DNA sequence: TGTGCCAGCAGCCCCCAAGCCAGACAGGGAGGCTACACCTTC.

V gene TRBV7-9 combines with J gene TRBJ1-5; D not resolved. The CDR3 extends over 15 amino acids. Trimming stripped 2 bases from V and 0 bases from J, with 8 bases between. Looked up from germline, CDR1 is SEHNR and CDR2 is FQNEAQ (reference sequence). CDR3 nucleotides: TGTGCCAGCAGCTTATTCGGGGATAGCAATCAGCCCCAGCATTTT. Translated: CASSLFGDSNQPQHF.

The rearrangement uses TRBV11-3 and TRBJ1-4; D is undetermined. The CDR3 consists of 13 residues. Germline V gene data show CDR1 as SGHNT and CDR2 as YENEEA. V was shortened by 3 bases and J by 11 bases, with 13 bases between the two germline ends. The CDR3 spells CASSLGAQGKLFF. The CDR3 DNA sequence: TGTGCCAGCAGCTTGGGAGCCCAAGGGAAACTGTTTTTT.

The rearrangement uses TRBV27 and TRBJ1-4; 7 nucleotides line up with TRBD1. This CDR3 is 15 amino acids long. From germline, CDR1 is MNHEY and CDR2 SMNVEV (reference sequence). V was pared by 5 bases and J by 5 bases, with 8 bases of the junction left unmatched. CDR3 sequence: CASSPRTGWNEKLFF. The DNA of the CDR3 is TGTGCCAGCAGTCCCAGGACAGGATGGAATGAAAAACTGTTTTTT.

The CDR3, as DNA: TGTGCCAGCAGCTTGGCGGGCAGCGTCTTCGGCTACACCTTC. It specifies CASSLAGSVFGYTF. This chain joins TRBV5-4 and TRBJ1-2; D unclear. V lost 0 bases to trimming and J lost 8 bases, with 14 bases between them. CDR3 length: 14 amino acids. CDR1 SGHNT and CDR2 YYREEE come from the germline V gene (reference sequence).

This chain joins TRBV12-3 or TRBV12-4 and TRBJ1-1; 7 positions agree with TRBD1. With 6 bases clipped from V and 10 bases from J, the junction kept 11 bases outside the gene matches. CDR3 size: 13 residues. Written as DNA, the CDR3 is TGTGCCAGCAGCCGCCGGGACAGAGGTTTAGCTTTCTTT. It encodes CASSRRDRGLAFF.

This clone was seen a few times. The chain is built from TRBV28 and TRBJ1-4, with a weak D call TRBD1 (5 bases). V lost 2 bases and J 11 bases, leaving 18 bases between the germline ends. CDR3 size: 15 residues. Germline CDR1 MDHEN, CDR2 SYDVKM. The CDR3 is CASSLTQGLGGKLFF. DNA of the CDR3: TGTGCCAGCAGTTTAACTCAGGGATTGGGAGGCAAACTGTTTTTT.

This chain joins TRBV18 and TRBJ2-7; 7 nucleotides align to TRBD2. Trimming cost V 2 bases and J 3 bases; bases outside gene matches: 7. The CDR3 length is 15 residues. Germline CDR1 reads KGHSH; CDR2 reads LQKENI. This CDR3 is CASSPRHGRSYEQYF. The CDR3 region has the DNA TGTGCCAGCTCACCAAGGCACGGGAGGAGCTACGAGCAGTACTTC.

The chain links TRBV29-1 to TRBJ2-5; D perhaps matches TRBD2 (6 bases). Germline V gene data show CDR1 as SQVTM and CDR2 as ANQGSEA. Trimming removed 4 bases at V and 4 bases at J, with 13 bases between. The CDR3 spans 13 residues. DNA for the CDR3: TGCAGCGTTGTATGGGGGGTTGGAGAGACCCAGTACTTC. Translated, it gives CSVVWGVGETQYF.

The gene calls are TRBV4-1 and TRBJ2-7; tentatively, D is TRBD1 (6 bases). The V end lost 4 bases, the J end lost 6 bases, and 10 bases lay between the germline ends. CDR1 and CDR2 from the germline V gene are MGHRA and YSYEKL. The CDR3 totals 12 residues. In DNA, the CDR3 is TGCGCCAGCAGCCGCACAGGGTCCGAGCAGTACTTC. It codes for CASSRTGSEQYF.

This clone was found once. The chain joins TRBV4-3 to TRBJ1-3; TRBD1 agrees at 8 bases. Germline V gene lookup returns CDR1 LGHNA and CDR2 YSLEER. Losses at the gene ends were 4 bases for V and 6 bases for J; bases not matched to a gene: 8. The CDR3 covers 15 residues. The CDR3 is CASSPRTGKANTIYF. CDR3 bases: TGCGCCAGCAGCCCCCGGACAGGGAAGGCAAACACCATATATTTT.

The chain carries TRBV6-5 and TRBJ1-2; 9 bases agree with TRBD1. This CDR3 has 15 residues. V was clipped by 6 bases and J by 2 bases; unmatched bases: 7. CDR1 and CDR2 from the germline V gene are MNHEY and SVGAGI. The CDR3 protein is CASRPPGQGNYGYTF. The CDR3 DNA reads as TGTGCCAGCAGACCCCCCGGACAGGGGAACTATGGCTACACCTTC.

This rearrangement joins TRBV3-1 (or the pseudogene TRBV3-2) to TRBJ2-2, with TRBD2 identical over 8 bases. The V and J ends lost 0 bases and 6 bases, in that order; junction bases with no gene match: 6. The CDR3 sequence is 16 residues long. Germline CDR1 LGHDT, CDR2 YNNKEL (reference sequence). CDR3 sequence (DNA): TGTGCCAGCAGCCAAGACTCGGCGGGGGGTTCCGGGGAGCTGTTTTTT. Its protein is CASSQDSAGGSGELFF.

V is TRBV5-6 and J is TRBJ2-3, with a tentative D call TRBD1 (6 bases). The V end was cut by 4 bases, the J end by 6 bases, with 18 bases between. Germline lookup yields CDR1 SGHDT and CDR2 YYEEEE. This CDR3 is 15 amino acids long. Here the CDR3 reads CASSLQQGNLDTQYF. The CDR3 bases are TGTGCCAGCAGCCTTCAACAGGGTAATTTGGATACGCAGTATTTT.

The chain is built from TRBV29-1 and TRBJ2-7; D is possibly TRBD1 (5 bases). Germline assignment: CDR1 SQVTM and CDR2 ANQGSEA. The CDR3 has 14 amino acids. The germline V and J ends were trimmed by 5 bases and 0 bases, with 14 bases remaining between them. The DNA for the CDR3 is TGCAGCGTTATGGTGACAGCGAGCTCCTACGAGCAGTACTTC. Translated: CSVMVTASSYEQYF.